This TCR beta chain was profiled in a study of shared clonotypes between healthy human individuals. Study outcomes and limitations: Though the depth was large, rarefaction showed that sorted-subset sequencing was incomplete.

Sequenced by immunoSEQ multiplex PCR; TCRdb stores in-frame clones only, minus some. The table includes more than 400,000 clones, 90% to 96% detected once. Turning to this clone: Its specificity is not known. Other nucleotide sequences in the sample specify the same CDR3.

There were only Caucasian adults among the donors, and all lived in Nashville, Tennessee. The CDR3 sequence is 12 residues long. The germline CDR1 and CDR2 sequences are SNHLY and FYNNEI. Trimming took off 6 bases at V and 4 bases at J, with 7 bases between the two ends. Sequenced material: naive CD4+ T cells sorted from blood. The subset denotes: CD45RA+ positively selected. The chain joins TRBV2 to TRBJ1-5; tentative D call: TRBD1 (5 bases). The source of this sequence is a woman younger than 45 in good health. The DNA of the CDR3 is TGTGCCAGCAGGGACAATAATCAGCCCCAGCATTTT. Translated: CASRDNNQPQHF.